Listed here are 18 T cell receptor beta chains from one sample, sequenced in a study of T cell changes during pregnancy in multiple sclerosis (dated by TCRdb to the late 2010s). The protocol used for the library was the immunoSEQ multiplex PCR assay. In TCRdb, the immuneACCESS table is reduced to in-frame sequences with V and J assigned. These tables do not hold every clone; where another copy was compared, an unresolved V gene accounts for under half, and the others remain unexplained. For this sample there are tens of thousands of clones; 94% appear just once. The top ten clonotypes cover 2% to 2.5% of the sample. Sequences were derived from peripheral blood, sampled in the third trimester of pregnancy. The receptors were sampled from a female donor with multiple sclerosis, enrolled in a pregnancy study.

The V gene is TRBV5-6, the J gene TRBJ2-1, with a tentative D call TRBD1 (5 bases). The germline V and J ends were trimmed by 4 bases and 4 bases, with 12 bases remaining between them. This CDR3 comprises 14 residues. The germline CDR1 and CDR2 sequences are SGHDT and YYEEEE. The DNA for the CDR3 is TGTGCCAGCAGCCCCGGGCAGGGATACAATGAGCAGTTCTTC. Amino acid sequence: CASSPGQGYNEQFF.

The V call is TRBV10-2, the J call TRBJ1-2; weak D call: TRBD1 (5 bases). CDR3 size: 14 residues. V was pared by 0 bases and J by 4 bases, with 9 bases between. In germline, CDR1 is WSHSY, CDR2 SAAADI. This CDR3 reads CASSESTEFYGYTF. CDR3 DNA: TGCGCCAGCAGTGAGTCGACAGAGTTCTATGGCTACACCTTC.

The chain recombines TRBV5-1 with TRBJ1-1, with TRBD1 identical over 12 bases. V lost 9 bases to trimming and J lost 1 base; unmatched junction nucleotides: 13. From germline, CDR1 is SGHRS and CDR2 YFSETQ. The CDR3 contains 17 residues. The CDR3 is CATRAGTGGLTNTEAFF. The CDR3 DNA reads TGCGCCACCCGCGCCGGGACAGGGGGCTTAACGAACACTGAAGCTTTCTTT.

This chain joins TRBV5-4 and TRBJ1-2; no definite D call. Trimming removed 0 bases from V and 1 base from J, with 7 bases in between. Germline CDR1 and CDR2: SGHNT and YYREEE (reference sequence). The CDR3 covers 14 residues. CDR3 coding DNA: TGTGCCAGCAGCTTGGAACAGCTTAACTATGGCTACACCTTC. It specifies CASSLEQLNYGYTF.

V usage is TRBV6-6 and J usage is TRBJ1-5, with 7 bases identical to TRBD1. CDR1 and CDR2 (germline): MNHNY, SVGAGI (reference sequence). Trimming took 4 bases from V and 7 from J; bases not matched to a gene: 7. The CDR3 runs to 14 residues. CDR3 loop: CASSSDRVGQPQHF. For the CDR3, the DNA is TGTGCCAGCAGTTCTGACAGGGTTGGGCAGCCCCAGCATTTT.

V usage is TRBV11-2 and J usage is TRBJ1-3; 8 nucleotides line up with TRBD1. CDR1 is SGHAT and CDR2 is FQNNGV in the germline V gene. This CDR3 comprises 18 residues. Unmatched junction bases numbered 14, after V lost 4 bases and J lost 3 bases. This chain's CDR3 is CASSSGQGPALSGNTIYF. The CDR3 bases are TGTGCCAGCAGCTCCGGACAGGGTCCAGCATTAAGTGGAAACACCATATATTTT.

The chain uses TRBV5-5 and TRBJ1-5; D possibly corresponds to TRBD1 (5 bases). The germline V gene has CDR1 SGHKS and CDR2 YYEKEE (reference sequence). V was clipped by 4 bases and J by 4 bases, with 9 bases between them. The CDR3 is made up of 13 amino acids. CDR3 residues: CASSDRVNQPQHF. CDR3 sequence (DNA): TGTGCCAGCAGCGACAGAGTAAATCAGCCCCAGCATTTT.

CDR3 sequence reads: CATLPFLGPETQYF. In DNA, the CDR3 is TGTGCCACACTACCTTTCTTGGGGCCAGAGACCCAGTACTTC. This rearrangement joins TRBV2 to TRBJ2-5, with D maybe TRBD1 (5 bases). Germline CDR1 reads SNHLY; CDR2 reads FYNNEI. V lost 10 bases to trimming and J lost 4 bases, with 19 bases between them. The CDR3 is made up of 14 amino acids.

This clone was seen just once. The chain joins TRBV7-9 to TRBJ1-6; TRBD1 aligns across 7 bases. The germline gives CDR1 SEHNR, CDR2 FQNEAQ (reference sequence). This CDR3 has 14 amino acids. V was clipped by 9 bases and J by 4 bases; unmatched bases: 6. In DNA, the CDR3 is TGTGCCAGTTCCGGGACAGTATATAATTCACCCCTCCACTTT. Translated: CASSGTVYNSPLHF.

The rearrangement links TRBV13 to TRBJ2-1; 9 bases align to TRBD2. The CDR3 has 15 residues. Germline CDR1 and CDR2: PRHDT and FYEKMQ (reference sequence). V lost 3 bases to trimming and J lost 6 bases; unmatched junction nucleotides: 6. The CDR3 spells CASSFGRGGLNEQFF. The CDR3 nucleotides are TGTGCCAGCAGCTTCGGGCGGGGGGGCCTCAATGAGCAGTTCTTC.

CDR3 DNA sequence: TGTGCCAGCAGTCTAGACGGGGACACTGAAGCTTTCTTT. Translating it yields CASSLDGDTEAFF. The chain has TRBV6-5 and TRBJ1-1; D is unclear. The V gene's germline CDR1 is MNHEY and CDR2 SVGAGI. The CDR3 spans 13 residues. Trimming removed 5 bases at V and 3 bases at J, with 10 bases between.

This rearrangement joins TRBV7-9 to TRBJ1-6, with a weak D call TRBD1 (5 bases). Germline V gene sequence: CDR1 SEHNR, CDR2 FQNEAQ (reference sequence). This CDR3 is 16 amino acids long. Trimming removed 0 bases at V and 4 bases at J, with 10 bases between. The CDR3 DNA reads as TGTGCCAGCAGCTTAGCCCGGGGGACTTATAATTCACCCCTCCACTTT. Protein: CASSLARGTYNSPLHF. Filled out from reference TRBV7-9 and TRBJ1-6, the complete variable domain reads DTGVSQNPRHKITKRGQNVTFRCDPISEHNRLYWYRQTLGQGPEFLTYFQNEAQLEKSRLLSDRFSAERPKGSFSTLEIQRTEQGDSAMYLCASSLARGTYNSPLHFGNGTRLTVT.

This clone came up a few times. The rearrangement uses TRBV7-8 and TRBJ1-1; TRBD1 agrees at 7 bases. CDR1 is SGHVS and CDR2 is FQNEAQ in the germline V gene. The CDR3 spans 13 residues. V lost 10 bases and J lost 5; bases outside the gene matches: 10. The CDR3 reads CATGQERGTEAFF. As DNA, the CDR3 is TGTGCCACCGGACAGGAACGAGGGACTGAAGCTTTCTTT. The complete variable domain, with remaining parts taken from reference TRBV7-8 and TRBJ1-1, reads GAGVSQSPRYKVAKRGQDVALRCDPISGHVSLFWYQQALGQGPEFLTYFQNEAQLDKSGLPSDRFFAERPEGSVSTLKIQRTQQEDSAVYLCATGQERGTEAFFGQGTRLTVV.

This chain joins TRBV6-1 and TRBJ1-5; 7 bases are a match to TRBD1. This CDR3 spans 15 amino acids. Trimming removed 4 bases from V and 0 bases from J; junction bases left unmatched: 3. CDR1 MNHNS and CDR2 SASEGT come from the germline V gene. DNA for the CDR3: TGTGCCAGCAGTGCAGGGGGACTTAGCAATCAGCCCCAGCATTTT. Encoded protein: CASSAGGLSNQPQHF.

In this sample, this clone turned up once. V gene TRBV20-1 combines with J gene TRBJ2-7; 8 nucleotides match TRBD1. The CDR3 is made up of 11 amino acids. CDR1 DFQATT and CDR2 SNEGSKA come from the germline V gene (reference sequence). Here the CDR3 reads CRGQAFRGQYF. The CDR3 bases are TGCCGGGGACAGGCGTTCCGCGGGCAGTACTTC.

The chain carries TRBV7-2 and TRBJ2-1; TRBD2 agrees at 10 bases. The CDR3 contains 18 residues. With V trimmed by 1 base and J by 2 bases, 8 bases remained unmatched. Germline V gene lookup returns CDR1 SGHTA and CDR2 FQGNSA. The CDR3 region has the DNA TGTGCCAGCAGCTTAGGTATAGCGGGGGGCCCAACCTACAATGAGCAGTTCTTC. This encodes CASSLGIAGGPTYNEQFF.

On this clone itself: A read error may account for a junction end that differs from germline. The chain employs TRBV5-1 and TRBJ1-3; TRBD1 matches 8 bases. The germline V gene has CDR1 SGHRS and CDR2 YFSETQ. The CDR3 spans 13 residues. The CDR3 here is CAIPTGVGDTIYF. The CDR3 region has the DNA TGCGCCATCCCGACAGGGGTTGGAGACACCATATATTTT.

CDR3 residues: CASSSQPGQGHEQYF. Written as DNA, the CDR3 is TGTGCCAGCAGCTCCCAACCGGGACAGGGCCACGAGCAGTACTTC. The chain uses TRBV7-2 and TRBJ2-7, with 9 bases that match TRBD1. CDR1 is SGHTA and CDR2 is FQGNSA in the germline V gene. V lost 4 bases and J lost 5; bases outside the gene matches: 9. This CDR3 spans 15 amino acids.